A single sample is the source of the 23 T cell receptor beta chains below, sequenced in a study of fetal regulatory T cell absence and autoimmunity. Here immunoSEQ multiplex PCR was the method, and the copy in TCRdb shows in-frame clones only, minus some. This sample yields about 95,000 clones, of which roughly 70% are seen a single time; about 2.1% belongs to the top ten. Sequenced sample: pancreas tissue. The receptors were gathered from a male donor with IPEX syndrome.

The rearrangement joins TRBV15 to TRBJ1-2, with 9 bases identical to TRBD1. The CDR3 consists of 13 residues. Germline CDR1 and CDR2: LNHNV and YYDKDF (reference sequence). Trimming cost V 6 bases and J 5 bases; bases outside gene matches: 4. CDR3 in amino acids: CATSPGTGYGYTF. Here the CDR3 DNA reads TGTGCCACCAGTCCCGGGACAGGGTATGGCTACACCTTC.

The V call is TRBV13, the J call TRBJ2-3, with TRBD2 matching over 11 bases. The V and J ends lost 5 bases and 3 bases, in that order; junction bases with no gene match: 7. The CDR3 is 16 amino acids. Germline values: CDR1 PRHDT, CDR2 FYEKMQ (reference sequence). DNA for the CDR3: TGTGCCAGCAGCGCCATACTAGCGGGAGAGACAGATACGCAGTATTTT. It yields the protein CASSAILAGETDTQYF. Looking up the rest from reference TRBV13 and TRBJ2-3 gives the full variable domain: AAGVIQSPRHLIKEKRETATLKCYPIPRHDTVYWYQQGPGQDPQFLISFYEKMQSDKGSIPDRFSAQQFSDYHSELNMSSLELGDSALYFCASSAILAGETDTQYFGPGTRLTVL.

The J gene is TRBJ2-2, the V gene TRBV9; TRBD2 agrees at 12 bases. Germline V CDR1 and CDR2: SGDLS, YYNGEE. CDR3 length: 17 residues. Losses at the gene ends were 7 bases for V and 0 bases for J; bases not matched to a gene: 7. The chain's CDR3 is CASGWTSGESNTGELFF. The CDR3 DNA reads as TGTGCCAGCGGATGGACTAGCGGGGAATCGAACACCGGGGAGCTGTTTTTT.

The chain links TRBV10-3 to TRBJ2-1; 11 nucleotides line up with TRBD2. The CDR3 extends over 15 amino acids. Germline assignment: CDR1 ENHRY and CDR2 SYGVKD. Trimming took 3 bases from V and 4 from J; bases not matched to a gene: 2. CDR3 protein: CAISELAGEYNEQFF. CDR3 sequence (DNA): TGTGCCATCAGTGAACTAGCGGGAGAGTACAATGAGCAGTTCTTC.

Written as DNA, the CDR3 is TGTGCCAGCAGCTTAGCTCTCGCCTATGGCTACACCTTC. It codes for CASSLALAYGYTF. This chain joins TRBV7-9 and TRBJ1-2; D unresolved. Trimming stripped 0 bases from V and 4 bases from J, with 6 bases between. In germline, CDR1 is SEHNR, CDR2 FQNEAQ (reference sequence). This CDR3 contains 13 residues.

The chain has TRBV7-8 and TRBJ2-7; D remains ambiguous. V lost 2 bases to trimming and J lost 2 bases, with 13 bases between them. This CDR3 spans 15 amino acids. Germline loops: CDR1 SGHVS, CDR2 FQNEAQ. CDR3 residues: CASSLLAGSTYEQYF. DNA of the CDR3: TGTGCCAGCAGCTTACTGGCAGGTTCCACCTACGAGCAGTACTTC. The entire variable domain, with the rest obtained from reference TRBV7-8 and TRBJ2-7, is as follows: GAGVSQSPRYKVAKRGQDVALRCDPISGHVSLFWYQQALGQGPEFLTYFQNEAQLDKSGLPSDRFFAERPEGSVSTLKIQRTQQEDSAVYLCASSLLAGSTYEQYFGPGTRLTVT.

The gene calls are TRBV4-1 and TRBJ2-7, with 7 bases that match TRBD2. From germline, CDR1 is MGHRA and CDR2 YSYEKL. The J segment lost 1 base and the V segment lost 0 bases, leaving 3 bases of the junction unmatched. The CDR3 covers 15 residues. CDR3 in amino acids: CASSQDGLGSYEQYF. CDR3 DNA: TGCGCCAGCAGCCAAGACGGACTAGGGTCCTACGAGCAGTACTTC.

In DNA form, the CDR3 reads TGTGCCAGCAGCTTCCTCGGACTAGCTGAAGAGACCCAGTACTTC. Translated: CASSFLGLAEETQYF. The V call is TRBV7-9, the J call TRBJ2-5, with TRBD2 identical over 8 bases. In germline, CDR1 is SEHNR, CDR2 FQNEAQ (reference sequence). With V trimmed by 3 bases and J by 3 bases, 6 bases remained unmatched. The CDR3 loop spans 15 amino acids.

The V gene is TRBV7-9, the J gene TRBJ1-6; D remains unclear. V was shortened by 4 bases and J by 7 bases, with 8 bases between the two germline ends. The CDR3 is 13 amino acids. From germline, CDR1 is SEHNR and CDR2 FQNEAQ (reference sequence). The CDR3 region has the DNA TGTGCCAGCAGCTCGGACGGAAATTCACCCCTCCACTTT. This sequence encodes CASSSDGNSPLHF.

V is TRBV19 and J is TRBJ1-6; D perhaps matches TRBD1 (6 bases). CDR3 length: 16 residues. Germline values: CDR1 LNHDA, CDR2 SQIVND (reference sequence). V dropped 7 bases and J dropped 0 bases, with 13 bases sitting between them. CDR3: CASMDRMSSYNSPLHF. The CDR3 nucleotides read TGTGCCAGTATGGACAGAATGAGCTCCTATAATTCACCCCTCCACTTT.

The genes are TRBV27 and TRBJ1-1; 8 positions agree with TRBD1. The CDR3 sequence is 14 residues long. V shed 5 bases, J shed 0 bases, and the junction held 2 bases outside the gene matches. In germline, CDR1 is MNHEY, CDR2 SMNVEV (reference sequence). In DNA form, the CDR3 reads TGTGCCAGCAGTCGACAGGGGTTGAACACTGAAGCTTTCTTT. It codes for CASSRQGLNTEAFF.

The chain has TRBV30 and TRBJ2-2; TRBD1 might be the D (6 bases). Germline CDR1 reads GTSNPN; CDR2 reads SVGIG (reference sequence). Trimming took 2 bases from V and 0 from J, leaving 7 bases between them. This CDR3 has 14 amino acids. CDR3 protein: CAWSKGANTGELFF. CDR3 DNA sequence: TGTGCCTGGAGTAAGGGGGCGAACACCGGGGAGCTGTTTTTT.

CDR3 in amino acids: CASSPYQGLAGMAGELFF. The CDR3 DNA is TGTGCCAGCAGCCCCTACCAAGGACTAGCGGGGATGGCCGGGGAGCTGTTTTTT. The V gene is TRBV4-2, the J gene TRBJ2-2, with 12 bases identical to TRBD2. Losses at the gene ends were 4 bases for V and 6 bases for J; bases not matched to a gene: 12. Germline V gene data show CDR1 as LGHNA and CDR2 as YNFKEQ. This CDR3 is built from 18 residues.

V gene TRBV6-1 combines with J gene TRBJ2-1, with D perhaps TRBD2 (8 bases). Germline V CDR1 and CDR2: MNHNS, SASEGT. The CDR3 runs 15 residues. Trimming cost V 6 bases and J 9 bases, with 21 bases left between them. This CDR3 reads CASRGGDGRGGEQFF. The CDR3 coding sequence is TGTGCCAGCAGAGGGGGCGACGGTCGGGGGGGTGAGCAGTTCTTC.

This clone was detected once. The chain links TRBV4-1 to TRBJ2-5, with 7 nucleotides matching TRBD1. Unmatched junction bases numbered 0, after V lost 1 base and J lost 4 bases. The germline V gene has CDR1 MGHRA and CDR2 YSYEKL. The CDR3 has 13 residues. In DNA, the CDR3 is TGCGCCAGCAGCCAAGGACAGGGAGAGACCCAGTACTTC. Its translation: CASSQGQGETQYF.

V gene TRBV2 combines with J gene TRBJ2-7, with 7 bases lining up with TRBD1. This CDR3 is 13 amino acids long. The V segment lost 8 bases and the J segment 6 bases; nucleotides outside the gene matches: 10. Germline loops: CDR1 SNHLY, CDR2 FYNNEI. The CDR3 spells CASSRDRQREQYF. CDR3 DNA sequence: TGTGCCAGCTCACGGGACAGACAGCGCGAGCAGTACTTC.

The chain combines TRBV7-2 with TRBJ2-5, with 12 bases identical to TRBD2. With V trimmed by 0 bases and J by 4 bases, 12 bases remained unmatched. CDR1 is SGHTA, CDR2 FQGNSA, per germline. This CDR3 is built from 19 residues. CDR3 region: CASSLARMASGRVGETQYF. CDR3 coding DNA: TGTGCCAGCAGCTTAGCCCGGATGGCTAGCGGGAGGGTGGGAGAGACCCAGTACTTC.

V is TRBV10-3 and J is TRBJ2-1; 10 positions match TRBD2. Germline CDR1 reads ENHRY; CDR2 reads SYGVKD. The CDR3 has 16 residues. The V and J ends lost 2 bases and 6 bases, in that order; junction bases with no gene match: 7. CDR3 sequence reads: CAISEPTASGSNEQFF. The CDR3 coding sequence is TGTGCCATCAGTGAGCCGACTGCTAGCGGGAGCAATGAGCAGTTCTTC.

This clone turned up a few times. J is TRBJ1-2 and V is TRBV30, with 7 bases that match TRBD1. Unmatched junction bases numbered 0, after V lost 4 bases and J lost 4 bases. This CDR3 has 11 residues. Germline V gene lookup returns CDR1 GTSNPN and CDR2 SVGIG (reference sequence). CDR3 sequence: CAWTGGYGYTF. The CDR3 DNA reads TGTGCCTGGACAGGGGGCTATGGCTACACCTTC.

The CDR3 protein is CASSFTGRNYGYTF. The CDR3, as DNA: TGTGCCAGCAGTTTTACAGGGAGGAACTATGGCTACACCTTC. This chain links TRBV27 with TRBJ1-2, with D maybe TRBD1 (6 bases). The CDR3 loop spans 14 amino acids. V was shortened by 3 bases and J by 2 bases, with 10 bases between the two germline ends. CDR1 and CDR2 from the germline V gene are MNHEY and SMNVEV (reference sequence).

CDR3 region: CASSQAHGETQYF. CDR3 DNA: TGCGCCAGCAGCCAAGCCCACGGGGAGACCCAGTACTTC. The gene calls are TRBV4-1 and TRBJ2-5; D is unresolved. CDR3 length equals 13 residues. Deletions cut 1 base from V and 5 bases from J, with 8 bases between. CDR1 and CDR2 (germline): MGHRA, YSYEKL.

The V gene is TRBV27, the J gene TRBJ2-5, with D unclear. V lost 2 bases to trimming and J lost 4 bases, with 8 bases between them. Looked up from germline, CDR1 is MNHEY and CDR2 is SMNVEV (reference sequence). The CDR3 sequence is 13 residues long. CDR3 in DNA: TGTGCCAGCAGTTTAGCCCCCCCAGAGACCCAGTACTTC. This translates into CASSLAPPETQYF.

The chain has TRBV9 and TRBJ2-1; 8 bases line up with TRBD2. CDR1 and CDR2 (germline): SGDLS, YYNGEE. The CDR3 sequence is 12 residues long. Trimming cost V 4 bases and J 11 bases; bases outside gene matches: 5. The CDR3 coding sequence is TGTGCCAGCAGCCCTCATAGCGGGAAGCAGTTCTTC. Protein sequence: CASSPHSGKQFF.